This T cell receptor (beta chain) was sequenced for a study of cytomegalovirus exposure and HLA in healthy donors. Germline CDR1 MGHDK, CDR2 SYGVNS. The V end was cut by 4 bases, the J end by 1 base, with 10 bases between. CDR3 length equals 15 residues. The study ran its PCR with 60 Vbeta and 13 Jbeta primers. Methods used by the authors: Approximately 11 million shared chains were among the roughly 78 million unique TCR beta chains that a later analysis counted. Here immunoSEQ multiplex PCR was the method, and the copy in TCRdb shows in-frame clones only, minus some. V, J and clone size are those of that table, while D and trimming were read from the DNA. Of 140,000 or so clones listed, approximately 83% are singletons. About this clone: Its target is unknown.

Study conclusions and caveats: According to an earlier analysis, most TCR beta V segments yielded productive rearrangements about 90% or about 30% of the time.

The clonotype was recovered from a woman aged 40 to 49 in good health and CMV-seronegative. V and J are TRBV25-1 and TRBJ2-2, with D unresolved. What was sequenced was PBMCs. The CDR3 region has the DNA TGTGCCAGCAGTGCCCCAGGCAAGAACACCGGGGAGCTGTTTTTT. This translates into CASSAPGKNTGELFF.